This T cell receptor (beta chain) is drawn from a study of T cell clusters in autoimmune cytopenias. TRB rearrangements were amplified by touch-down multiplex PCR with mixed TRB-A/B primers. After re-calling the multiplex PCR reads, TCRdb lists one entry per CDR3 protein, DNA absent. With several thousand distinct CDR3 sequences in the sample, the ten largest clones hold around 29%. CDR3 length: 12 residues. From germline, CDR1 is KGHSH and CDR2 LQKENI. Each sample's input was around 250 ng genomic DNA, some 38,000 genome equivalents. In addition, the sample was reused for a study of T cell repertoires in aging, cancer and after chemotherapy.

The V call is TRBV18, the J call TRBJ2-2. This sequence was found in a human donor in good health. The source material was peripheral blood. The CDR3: CASSPGSGELFF.